This is a list of T cell receptor beta chains from one sample in a study of T cell responses to AZD1222 COVID-19 vaccine. Clones were sequenced by immunoSEQ multiplex PCR, and TCRdb holds only the in-frame ones, with some missing. The sample includes 150,000 or so clones, roughly nine tenths of them seen just once. The sample in question was peripheral blood, obtained on day 0 of AZD1222 vaccination. The receptors come from an adult in good health. Both conserved end residues are part of each CDR3. D genes are given only for firm matches. Part of the rows lack a size; the others show once, few, many or a class for expanded clones.

CASSPDRTNEKLFF,TGCGCCAGCAGCCCGGACAGGACTAATGAAAAACTGTTTTTT,TRBV5-1,TRBD1,NA,TRBJ1-4
CASSVAFGGTYEQYF,TGTGCCAGCAGCGTGGCCTTCGGGGGGACCTACGAGCAGTACTTC,TRBV9,TRBD2,NA,TRBJ2-7
CASSLVRGGNTIYF,TGTGCCAGCAGCTTAGTCAGGGGGGGAAACACCATATATTTT,TRBV7-2,TRBD1,NA,TRBJ1-3
CATSEGGPYGYTF,TGTGCCACCAGCGAAGGGGGACCCTATGGCTACACCTTC,TRBV15,NA,NA,TRBJ1-2
CASGQGNYGYTF,TGTGCCAGTGGACAGGGGAACTATGGCTACACCTTC,TRBV6-5,TRBD1,NA,TRBJ1-2
CASRPGLGVGKTQYF,TGTGCCAGCAGGCCGGGACTAGGAGTGGGGAAGACCCAGTACTTC,TRBV28,TRBD2,NA,TRBJ2-5
CASAPTDTEAFF,TGCGCCAGCGCCCCGACCGACACTGAAGCTTTCTTT,TRBV10-2,NA,NA,TRBJ1-1
CASSLTGANSPLHF,TGTGCCAGCAGCTTAACAGGGGCTAATTCACCCCTCCACTTT,TRBV7-9,TRBD1,NA,TRBJ1-6
CASRRTSGGAEQETQYF,TGCGCCAGCAGACGGACTAGCGGGGGGGCGGAACAAGAGACCCAGTACTTC,TRBV5-1,TRBD2,NA,TRBJ2-5
CASSQGPRSGNTIYF,TGTGCCAGCAGCCAAGGCCCGCGCTCTGGAAACACCATATATTTT,TRBV3-1/TRBV3-2,NA,NA,TRBJ1-3
CASSIRENSPLHF,TGTGCCAGCAGTATAAGGGAGAATTCACCCCTCCACTTT,TRBV2,NA,NA,TRBJ1-6
CASSLPGIYNEQFF,TGTGCCAGCAGCTTACCAGGGATCTACAATGAGCAGTTCTTC,TRBV5-4,NA,NA,TRBJ2-1
CASSPRTGWMNTEAFF,TGTGCCAGTAGCCCAAGGACAGGGTGGATGAACACTGAAGCTTTCTTT,TRBV19,TRBD1,NA,TRBJ1-1
CAWTGRGVSNQPQHF,TGTGCCTGGACAGGGAGGGGGGTTAGCAATCAGCCCCAGCATTTT,TRBV30,NA,NA,TRBJ1-5
CASSFRIWEKLFF,TGTGCCAGCAGCTTCAGGATTTGGGAAAAACTGTTTTTT,TRBV11-2,NA,few,TRBJ1-4
CASIWRGETQYF,TGTGCCAGCATATGGAGGGGCGAGACCCAGTACTTC,TRBV2,NA,NA,TRBJ2-5
CASSFLDGGSYEQYF,TGTGCCAGCAGCTTCCTAGACGGTGGGAGCTACGAGCAGTACTTC,TRBV11-2,NA,NA,TRBJ2-7
CASSYPLGQSYGYTF,TGTGCCAGCAGTTACCCTTTGGGACAGTCCTATGGCTACACCTTC,TRBV28,TRBD1,NA,TRBJ1-2
CASSLLGWGEKLFF,TGTGCCAGCAGCTTGCTCGGCTGGGGTGAAAAACTGTTTTTT,TRBV13,NA,NA,TRBJ1-4
CASSLGGMNTEAFF,TGCGCCAGCAGCCTGGGAGGGATGAACACTGAAGCTTTCTTT,TRBV5-1,NA,NA,TRBJ1-1
CASSSNQPQHF,TGTGCCAGCAGTTCCAATCAGCCCCAGCATTTT,TRBV6-6,NA,NA,TRBJ1-5
CSAGGGSNQPQHF,TGCAGTGCTGGTGGGGGTAGCAATCAGCCCCAGCATTTT,TRBV20-1,NA,NA,TRBJ1-5
CASSFDGSMNTEAFF,TGTGCCAGCAGCTTTGATGGCAGCATGAACACTGAAGCTTTCTTT,TRBV7-9,NA,NA,TRBJ1-1
CASSVRLAGGPETQYF,TGTGCCAGCAGTGTCCGACTAGCGGGGGGCCCGGAGACCCAGTACTTC,TRBV6-1,TRBD2,NA,TRBJ2-5
CASSQEVNGRSSYNEQFF,TGCGCCAGCAGCCAAGAAGTAAACGGCAGGAGCTCCTACAATGAGCAGTTCTTC,TRBV4-1,NA,NA,TRBJ2-1
CASGDRETQYF,TGCGCCAGCGGGGACAGGGAGACCCAGTACTTC,TRBV10-2,TRBD1,NA,TRBJ2-5
CASSQGHPETQYF,TGTGCCAGCAGCCAGGGACATCCAGAGACCCAGTACTTC,TRBV13,NA,NA,TRBJ2-5
CASRRPTEHSSYNSPLHF,TGTGCCAGCAGGCGACCGACGGAACACAGCTCCTATAATTCACCCCTCCACTTT,TRBV28,NA,NA,TRBJ1-6
CASSQAGGLTDTQYF,TGTGCCAGCAGCCAAGCGGGGGGACTAACAGATACGCAGTATTTT,TRBV6-5,TRBD2,NA,TRBJ2-3